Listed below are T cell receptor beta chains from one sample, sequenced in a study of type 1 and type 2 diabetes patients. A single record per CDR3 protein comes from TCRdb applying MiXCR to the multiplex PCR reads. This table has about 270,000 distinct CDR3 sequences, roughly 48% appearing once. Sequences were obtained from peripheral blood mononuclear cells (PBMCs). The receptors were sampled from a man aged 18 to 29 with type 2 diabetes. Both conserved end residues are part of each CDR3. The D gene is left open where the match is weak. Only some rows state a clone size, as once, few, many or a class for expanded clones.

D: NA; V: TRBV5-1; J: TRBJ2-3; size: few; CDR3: CASIGSFKDTQYF; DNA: TGCGCCAGCATCGGTAGTTTCAAAGATACGCAGTATTTT
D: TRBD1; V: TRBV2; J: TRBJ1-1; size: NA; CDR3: CASRQGQGRKRNTEAFF; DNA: TGTGCCAGCAGACAGGGACAGGGTAGGAAGAGGAACACTGAAGCTTTCTTT
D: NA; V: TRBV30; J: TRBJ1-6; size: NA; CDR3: CAWSGGRGGYSPLHF; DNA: TGTGCCTGGAGCGGGGGCCGGGGTGGGTATTCACCCCTCCACTTT
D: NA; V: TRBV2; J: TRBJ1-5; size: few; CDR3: CASSEAGNIYQPQHF; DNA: TGTGCCAGCAGTGAAGCGGGGAACATCTATCAGCCCCAGCATTTT
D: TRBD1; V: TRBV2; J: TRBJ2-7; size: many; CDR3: CASSLPDRHHEQYF; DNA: TGTGCCAGCAGTCTTCCGGACAGGCACCACGAGCAGTACTTC
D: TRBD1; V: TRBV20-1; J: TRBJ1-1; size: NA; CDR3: CSARMTGRWNTEAFF; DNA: TGCAGTGCCCGGATGACAGGGCGTTGGAACACTGAAGCTTTCTTT
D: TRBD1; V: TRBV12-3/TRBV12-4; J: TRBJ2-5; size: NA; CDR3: CASSYRTGRETQYF; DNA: TGTGCCAGCTCTTACCGGACAGGGCGAGAGACCCAGTACTTC
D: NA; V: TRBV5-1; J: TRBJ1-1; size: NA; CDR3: CASSFQGHTEAFF; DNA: TGCGCCAGCAGCTTTCAGGGGCACACTGAAGCTTTCTTT
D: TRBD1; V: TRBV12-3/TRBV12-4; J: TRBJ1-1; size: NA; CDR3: CATSIGGTEALF; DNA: TGTGCCACTTCCATAGGGGGCACTGAAGCTTTATTT
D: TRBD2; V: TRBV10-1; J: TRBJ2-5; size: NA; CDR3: CASSERLAGTQYF; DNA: TGCGCCAGCAGTGAGAGACTAGCGGGAACTCAGTACTTC
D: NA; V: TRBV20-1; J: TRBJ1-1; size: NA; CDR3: CSAAKGGMNTEAFF; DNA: TGCAGTGCGGCCAAGGGGGGGATGAACACTGAAGCTTTCTTT
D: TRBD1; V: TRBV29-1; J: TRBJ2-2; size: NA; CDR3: CSVAGTVPTGELFF; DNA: TGCAGCGTTGCCGGGACAGTTCCCACCGGGGAGCTGTTTTTT
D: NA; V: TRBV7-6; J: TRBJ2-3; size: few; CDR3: CASSSGVGGSTDTQYF; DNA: TGTGCCAGCAGCTCAGGGGTCGGGGGGAGCACAGATACGCAGTATTTT
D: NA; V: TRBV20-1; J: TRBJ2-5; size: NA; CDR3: CSATRGNGETQYF; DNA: TGCAGTGCTACCCGGGGCAATGGGGAGACCCAGTACTTC
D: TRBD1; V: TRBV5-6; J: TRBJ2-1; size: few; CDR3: CASSWGTVNEQFF; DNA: TGTGCCAGCAGCTGGGGGACAGTCAATGAGCAGTTCTTC
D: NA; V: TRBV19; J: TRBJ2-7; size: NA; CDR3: CASSLRRGGEQYF; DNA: TGTGCCAGCAGCCTTCGACGAGGTGGCGAGCAGTACTTC
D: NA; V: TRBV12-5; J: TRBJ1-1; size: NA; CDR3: CASGLVPRGSTEAFF; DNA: TGTGCTAGTGGTTTGGTACCAAGGGGTTCCACTGAAGCTTTCTTT
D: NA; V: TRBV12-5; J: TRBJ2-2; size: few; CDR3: CASPPSPGELFF; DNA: TGTGCTAGTCCCCCTTCCCCCGGGGAGCTGTTTTTT
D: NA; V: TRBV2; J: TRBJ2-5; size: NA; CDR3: CASSPDWLETQYF; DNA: TGTGCCAGCAGTCCGGACTGGTTGGAGACCCAGTACTTC
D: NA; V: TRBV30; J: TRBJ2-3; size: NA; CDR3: CAWSRTRTDSTDTQYF; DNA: TGTGCCTGGAGTCGTACCCGGACTGACTCCACAGATACGCAGTATTTT
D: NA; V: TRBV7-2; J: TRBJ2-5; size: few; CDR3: CASSWGAVEETQYF; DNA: TGTGCCAGCAGCTGGGGCGCCGTAGAAGAGACCCAGTACTTC
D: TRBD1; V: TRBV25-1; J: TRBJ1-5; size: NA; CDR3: CASSDRGGSNQPQHF; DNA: TGTGCCAGCAGTGACAGGGGGGGTAGCAATCAGCCCCAGCATTTT
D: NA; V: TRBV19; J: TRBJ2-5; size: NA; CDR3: CASRPDRAGETQYF; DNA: TGTGCCAGTAGACCTGACAGGGCGGGGGAGACCCAGTACTTC
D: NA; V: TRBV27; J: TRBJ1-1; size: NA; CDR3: CASSERDRNTEALF; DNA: TGTGCCAGCAGTGAAAGGGATCGGAACACTGAAGCTCTCTTT
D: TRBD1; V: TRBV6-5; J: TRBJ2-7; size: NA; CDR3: CASSYSGTVVYEQYF; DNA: TGTGCCAGCAGTTACTCTGGGACAGTGGTCTACGAGCAGTACTTC
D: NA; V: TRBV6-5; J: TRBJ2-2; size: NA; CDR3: CASSYDPPSQGSTGELFF; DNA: TGTGCCAGCAGTTACGATCCCCCCAGCCAGGGGTCCACCGGGGAGCTGTTTTTT
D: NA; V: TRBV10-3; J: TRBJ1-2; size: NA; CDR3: CAIRPGPANYGCTF; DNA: TGTGCCATCAGACCGGGACCCGCTAACTATGGCTGCACCTTC
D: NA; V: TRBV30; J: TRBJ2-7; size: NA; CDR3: CAWKQGVAGFYEQYF; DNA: TGTGCCTGGAAACAGGGGGTAGCGGGATTTTACGAGCAGTACTTC
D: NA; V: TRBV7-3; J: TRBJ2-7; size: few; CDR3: CASSLMAVSSEQYF; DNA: TGTGCCAGCAGCTTAATGGCGGTGTCGTCCGAGCAGTACTTC
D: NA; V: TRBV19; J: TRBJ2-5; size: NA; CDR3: CASSDSVRETQYF; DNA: TGTGCCAGTAGTGACAGCGTCAGAGAGACCCAGTACTTC
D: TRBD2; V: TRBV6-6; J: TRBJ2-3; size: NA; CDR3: CASSYSQGLRTDTQYF; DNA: TGTGCCAGCAGTTACTCCCAGGGACTACGCACAGATACGCAGTATTTT
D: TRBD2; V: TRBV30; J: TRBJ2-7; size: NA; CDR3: CAYSTSGVPYEQYF; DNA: TGTGCCTACTCAACTAGCGGGGTTCCCTACGAGCAGTACTTC
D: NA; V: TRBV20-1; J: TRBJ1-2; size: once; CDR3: CSARDPARANYGYTF; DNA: TGCAGTGCTAGGGACCCTGCCAGAGCTAACTATGGCTACACCTTC
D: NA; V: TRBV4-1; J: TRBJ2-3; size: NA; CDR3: CASRPVDYSFTDTQYF; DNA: TGCGCCAGCAGACCAGTAGACTACTCCTTCACAGATACGCAGTATTTT
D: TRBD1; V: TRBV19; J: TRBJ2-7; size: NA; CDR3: CASSLWTGEYEQYF; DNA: TGTGCCAGTAGTCTCTGGACAGGGGAGTACGAGCAGTACTTC
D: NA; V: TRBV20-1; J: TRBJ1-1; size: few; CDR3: CSASSTNTEAFF; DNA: TGCAGTGCTAGCTCCACGAACACTGAAGCTTTCTTT
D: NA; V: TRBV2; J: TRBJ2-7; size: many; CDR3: CASSVLTAIEQYF; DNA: TGTGCCAGCAGTGTGTTAACAGCCATAGAGCAGTACTTC
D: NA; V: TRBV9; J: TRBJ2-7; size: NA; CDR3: CASSAGDSSSYEQYF; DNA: TGTGCCAGCAGCGCAGGGGACTCGAGCTCCTACGAGCAGTACTTC
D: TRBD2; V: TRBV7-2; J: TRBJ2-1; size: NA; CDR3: CASSPVAGGYATRNEQFF; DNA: TGTGCCAGCAGCCCAGTAGCGGGAGGCTACGCAACCAGGAATGAGCAGTTCTTC
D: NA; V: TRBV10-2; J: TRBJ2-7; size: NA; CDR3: CASKAGSEQYF; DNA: TGCGCCAGCAAGGCGGGAAGCGAGCAGTACTTC
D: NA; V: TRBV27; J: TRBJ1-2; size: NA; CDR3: CASGGARNYGYTF; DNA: TGTGCCAGCGGCGGGGCTCGAAACTATGGCTACACCTTC
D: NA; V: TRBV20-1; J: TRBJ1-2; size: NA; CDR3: CSATVLYGYTF; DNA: TGCAGTGCTACAGTCCTCTATGGCTACACCTTC
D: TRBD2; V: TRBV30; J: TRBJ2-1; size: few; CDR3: CAWSVRGGTGPNEQFF; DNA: TGTGCCTGGAGTGTAAGGGGAGGGACGGGACCGAATGAGCAGTTCTTC
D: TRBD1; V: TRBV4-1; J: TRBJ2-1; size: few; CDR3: CASSQDGRGTGSNEQFF; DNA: TGCGCCAGCAGCCAAGACGGGAGAGGGACAGGGAGTAATGAGCAGTTCTTC